The clone carrying this T cell receptor beta chain was picked up a small number of times. Its antigen remains unidentified. The sample originates from a study of response to subunit inactivated influenza vaccine. Study-wide findings and caveats: The authors suggested that few new T cells are recruited per seasonal influenza vaccination.

TCRdb redid the calling of the RT-PCR reads with MiXCR, one entry per CDR3 protein. Here the sample spans 550,000 to 600,000 distinct CDR3 sequences, 10% to 15% being singletons. In germline, CDR1 is DFQATT, CDR2 SNEGSKA (reference sequence). The V and J ends lost 1 base and 7 bases respectively, with 16 bases between them. This CDR3 contains 15 residues. The sample consisted of PBMCs from blood, taken on the day of vaccination. The gene calls are TRBV20-1 and TRBJ2-2; D may be TRBD2 (6 bases). This clonotype originated in a man aged 50-60 years who received an inactivated influenza vaccine. CDR3 in DNA: TGCAGTGCTAGAGTTGTAGGAGGGCCAGGCGGGGAGCTGTTTTTT. Translation: CSARVVGGPGGELFF.